This TCR beta chain was identified during a study of regulatory T cells in long-lasting Graves disease. The CDR3 is 13 amino acids. V shed 6 bases and J 4 bases; nucleotides not matched to a gene: 4. This clonotype has at least ten counts. What it binds is not known. Study results and limitations: Relative to newly diagnosed Graves' patients, persistent ones had lower TCR diversity. Authors noted too few samples as a limitation. Gene preferences differed: TRBV28, TRBJ1-2, TRBJ2-5 in persistent cases.

Arm-PCR of CDR3 regions and iRepertoire HTBI primers were used to build TCR beta libraries. TCRdb ran MiXCR on the multiplex PCR reads and lists one entry per CDR3 protein. The sample consists of roughly 400,000 distinct CDR3 sequences, roughly a fifth of them appearing once. Noted time point: persistent/refractory GD, antithyroid drugs over 5 years with positive TRAb. Preparation of the TCR library used RNA extracted from PBMCs. As a group, patients came from one endocrinology department in Xi'an, China. This clonotype originated in a female donor with Graves disease. This chain links TRBV12-3 or TRBV12-4 with TRBJ1-1, with 8 bases lining up with TRBD1. Specimen: peripheral blood mononuclear cells (PBMCs), collected when the disease was refractory, from a patient treated with antithyroid drugs. As DNA, the CDR3 is TGTGCCAGCAGACACGGACAGGGCACTGAAGCTTTCTTT. It specifies CASRHGQGTEAFF.